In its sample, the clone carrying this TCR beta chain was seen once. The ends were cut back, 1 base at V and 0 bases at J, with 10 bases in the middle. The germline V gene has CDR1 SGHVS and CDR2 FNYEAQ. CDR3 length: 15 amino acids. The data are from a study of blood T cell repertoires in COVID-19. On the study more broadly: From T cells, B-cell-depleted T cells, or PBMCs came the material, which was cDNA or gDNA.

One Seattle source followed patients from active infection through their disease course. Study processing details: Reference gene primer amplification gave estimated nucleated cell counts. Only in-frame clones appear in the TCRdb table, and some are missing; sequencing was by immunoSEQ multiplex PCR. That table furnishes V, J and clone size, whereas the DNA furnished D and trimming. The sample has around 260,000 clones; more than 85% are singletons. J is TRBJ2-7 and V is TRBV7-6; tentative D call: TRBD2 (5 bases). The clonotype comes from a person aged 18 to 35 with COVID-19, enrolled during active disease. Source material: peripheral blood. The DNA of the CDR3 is TGTGCCAGCAGCTTAGAATCCGGACTCTCCTACGAGCAGTACTTC. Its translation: CASSLESGLSYEQYF.